What follows are 27 T cell receptor beta chains derived from one specimen sequenced in a study of vaccination and CD4 T cells after COVID-19. The Oncomine TCR Beta short-read assay sequenced DNA from cultured CD4+ T cells. TCRdb fed the PCR reads into MiXCR, producing one record per CDR3 protein. In the table there are 15,000 or so distinct CDR3 sequences, 50% to 65% of which are singletons. Their specific antigens are unknown. Time point: late sampling 161 to 241 days after vaccination in a few convalescent patients. Treatment given: roughly 10-day PBMC culture with coronavirus spike peptide pools or control peptides (ViraFEST assay). The sample was CD4+ T cells from blood, cultured in vitro, taken about 7 months after SARS-CoV-2 vaccination. These TCRs come from a human donor who had recovered from COVID-19.

The chain uses TRBV4-2 and TRBJ1-2, with a weak D call TRBD1 (6 bases). CDR1 is LGHNA, CDR2 YNFKEQ, per germline. CDR3 length: 18 residues. The germline V and J ends were trimmed by 0 bases and 4 bases, with 21 bases remaining between them. The CDR3 spells CASSQDSRGAGGGYGYTF. The CDR3 DNA reads TGTGCCAGCAGCCAAGATTCCAGGGGAGCGGGGGGCGGCTATGGCTACACCTTC.

A few counts support this clonotype. V gene TRBV20-1 combines with J gene TRBJ2-1, with 10 bases aligning to TRBD2. CDR1 DFQATT and CDR2 SNEGSKA come from the germline V gene (reference sequence). V shed 1 base and J 1 base; nucleotides not matched to a gene: 4. This CDR3 contains 16 residues. DNA for the CDR3: TGCAGTGCTAGAGGTGTAGCGGGAGGATCCTACAATGAGCAGTTCTTC. The encoded protein is CSARGVAGGSYNEQFF.

The rearrangement uses TRBV20-1 and TRBJ2-5; perhaps TRBD1 as D (5 bases). Trimming pared 4 bases from V and 5 bases from J, leaving 17 bases between. The CDR3 runs 14 residues. Germline loops: CDR1 DFQATT, CDR2 SNEGSKA (reference sequence). The chain's CDR3 is CSAIRRGIGETQYF. The CDR3 nucleotides read TGCAGTGCTATCCGTAGGGGCATAGGGGAGACCCAGTACTTC.

This clonotype was detected a few times. CDR3 in amino acids: CSAREDYYNEQFF. The CDR3 nucleotides read TGCAGTGCTAGAGAAGACTATTACAATGAGCAGTTCTTC. The V gene is TRBV20-1, the J gene TRBJ2-1; possibly TRBD2 for D (5 bases). Germline V gene data show CDR1 as DFQATT and CDR2 as SNEGSKA (reference sequence). This CDR3 spans 13 amino acids. V shed 0 bases and J shed 4 bases, with 7 bases lying between them.

The chain employs TRBV7-2 and TRBJ2-2; D unresolved. The CDR3 covers 15 residues. V was shortened by 0 bases and J by 10 bases, with 15 bases between the two germline ends. From germline, CDR1 is SGHTA and CDR2 FQGNSA. DNA for the CDR3: TGTGCCAGCAGCTTAGCAGCCGGGCGGCAGTTGGAGCTGTTTTTT. This gives the protein CASSLAAGRQLELFF.

This chain links TRBV15 with TRBJ1-5; a possible D gene is TRBD1 (5 bases). This CDR3 comprises 14 residues. V was cut by 2 bases and J by 11 bases, with 16 bases left in between. Per germline, CDR1 LNHNV and CDR2 YYDKDF (reference sequence). CDR3 loop: CATSRQGTLGAQHF. CDR3 DNA: TGTGCCACCAGCAGACAGGGCACCCTTGGGGCCCAGCATTTT. The complete variable domain, with remaining parts taken from reference TRBV15 and TRBJ1-5, reads DAMVIQNPRYQVTQFGKPVTLSCSQTLNHNVMYWYQQKSSQAPKLLFHYYDKDFNNEADTPDNFQSRRPNTSFCFLDIRSPGLGDTAMYLCATSRQGTLGAQHFGDGTRLSIL.

The chain carries TRBV6-5 and TRBJ1-2; TRBD1 is a possible D gene (6 bases). Germline V gives CDR1 MNHEY, CDR2 SVGAGI. The CDR3 has 13 amino acids. V lost 3 bases to trimming and J lost 7 bases, with 12 bases between them. This CDR3 is CASSYWGGSGYTF. The CDR3 bases are TGTGCCAGCAGTTATTGGGGGGGCTCTGGCTACACCTTC.

The chain joins TRBV20-1 to TRBJ1-2; D may be TRBD1 (5 bases). The CDR3 has 14 residues. The germline V gene encodes CDR1 DFQATT and CDR2 SNEGSKA (reference sequence). Trimming cost V 6 bases and J 2 bases, with 16 bases left between them. The CDR3: CSAITVSGNYGYTF. CDR3 bases: TGCAGTGCGATCACGGTCTCAGGGAACTATGGCTACACCTTC.

The J gene is TRBJ2-7, the V gene TRBV15, with D maybe TRBD1 (6 bases). The CDR3 consists of 13 residues. Germline lookup yields CDR1 LNHNV and CDR2 YYDKDF (reference sequence). Trimming pared 1 base from V and 4 bases from J, leaving 8 bases between. In DNA form, the CDR3 reads TGTGCCACCAGCAGAGGACAGGTATACGAGCAGTACTTC. Its translation is CATSRGQVYEQYF.

This rearrangement joins TRBV27 to TRBJ2-1, with no clear D. CDR1 is MNHEY, CDR2 SMNVEV, per germline (reference sequence). Trimming stripped 5 bases from V and 3 bases from J, with 2 bases between. This CDR3 has 11 amino acids. CDR3 nucleotide sequence: TGTGCCAGCAGTGGCTACAATGAGCAGTTCTTC. The encoded protein is CASSGYNEQFF.

The rearrangement joins TRBV24-1 to TRBJ1-3, with a possible D match to TRBD1 (6 bases). With 3 bases removed from V and 1 base from J, the gap between germline ends came to 9 bases. CDR3 length equals 15 residues. Germline CDR1 reads KGHDR; CDR2 reads SFDVKD. This chain's CDR3 is CATSDPRGSGNTIYF. The CDR3 DNA reads as TGTGCCACCAGTGATCCCAGGGGTTCTGGAAACACCATATATTTT.

This chain connects TRBV20-1 to TRBJ1-2; D is undetermined. The CDR3 runs 15 residues. V lost 5 bases and J 0 bases, leaving 16 bases between the germline ends. In germline, CDR1 is DFQATT, CDR2 SNEGSKA (reference sequence). CDR3 amino acids: CSALGRLVSNYGYTF. The CDR3 DNA follows: TGCAGTGCTCTGGGTCGTTTAGTCTCTAACTATGGCTACACCTTC.

The chain joins TRBV5-4 to TRBJ1-6, with D uncertain. Germline V lookup: CDR1 SGHNT, CDR2 YYREEE (reference sequence). The ends were cut back, 4 bases at V and 8 bases at J, with 16 bases in the middle. CDR3 length: 15 amino acids. CDR3 region: CASSPALTGDSPLHF. In nucleotides, the CDR3 is TGTGCCAGCAGCCCCGCGTTGACGGGAGATTCACCCCTCCACTTT.

This clonotype was detected a few times. This sequence joins TRBV6-1 and TRBJ2-1, with TRBD2 matching over 9 bases. The germline gives CDR1 MNHNS, CDR2 SASEGT. J gave up 3 bases and V 10 bases, and 16 bases lay outside the gene matches. The CDR3 consists of 17 residues. CDR3 sequence reads: CATIGLAGEKLYNEQFF. DNA of the CDR3: TGTGCCACCATTGGATTAGCGGGGGAGAAACTCTACAATGAGCAGTTCTTC.

There are a few counts of this clonotype. The chain has TRBV27 and TRBJ1-2, with 7 bases that match TRBD1. Germline V CDR1 and CDR2: MNHEY, SMNVEV (reference sequence). V lost 5 bases to trimming and J lost 6 bases; unmatched junction nucleotides: 18. There are 17 residues in the CDR3. The CDR3 bases are TGTGCCAGCAGTCCTTATCGACAGGGAGTCGGGGGCGATGGCTACACCTTC. This sequence encodes CASSPYRQGVGGDGYTF.

The chain joins TRBV27 to TRBJ2-3; the match to TRBD2 covers 11 bases. The ends lost 8 bases at V and 4 bases at J; junction bases unmatched: 8. The CDR3 covers 15 residues. Germline V gene lookup returns CDR1 MNHEY and CDR2 SMNVEV (reference sequence). CDR3 sequence (DNA): TGTGCCAGCTCTCGGACTAGCGGGCGTGCAGATACGCAGTATTTT. Protein sequence: CASSRTSGRADTQYF.

The gene calls are TRBV15 and TRBJ1-2; unclear D gene. In germline, CDR1 is LNHNV, CDR2 YYDKDF (reference sequence). Trimming removed 1 base from V and 8 bases from J, with 11 bases in between. The CDR3 has 13 residues. As DNA, the CDR3 is TGTGCCACCAGCAGAGGGGCCGGAGACGGCTACACCTTC. It is translated as CATSRGAGDGYTF.

This chain uses TRBV5-4 with TRBJ1-6, with D hard to call. CDR1 SGHNT and CDR2 YYREEE come from the germline V gene (reference sequence). Trimming left V 2 bases short and J 6 bases short, with 6 bases between. This CDR3 has 13 residues. This chain's CDR3 is CASSFGSNSPLHF. DNA of the CDR3: TGTGCCAGCAGCTTTGGGAGTAATTCACCCCTCCACTTT.

The rearrangement joins TRBV7-9 to TRBJ1-6; D ambiguous. The CDR3 consists of 14 residues. Looked up from germline, CDR1 is SEHNR and CDR2 is FQNEAQ (reference sequence). Trimming took 2 bases from V and 7 from J, leaving 9 bases between them. CDR3 sequence: CASSLLQRNSPLHF. The CDR3 region has the DNA TGTGCCAGCAGCTTATTACAGAGAAATTCACCCCTCCACTTT. The full variable domain, its missing parts supplied by reference TRBV7-9 and TRBJ1-6, is DTGVSQNPRHKITKRGQNVTFRCDPISEHNRLYWYRQTLGQGPEFLTYFQNEAQLEKSRLLSDRFSAERPKGSFSTLEIQRTEQGDSAMYLCASSLLQRNSPLHFGNGTRLTVT.

The V and J genes are TRBV20-1 and TRBJ1-6, with D maybe TRBD1 (5 bases). This CDR3 is 14 amino acids long. V lost 0 bases, J lost 8 bases, and 11 bases lay in between. CDR1 and CDR2 from the germline V gene are DFQATT and SNEGSKA (reference sequence). DNA of the CDR3: TGCAGTGCTAGAGATGGGGCGGAGTATTCACCCCTCCACTTT. This codes for CSARDGAEYSPLHF.

This chain joins TRBV5-6 and TRBJ1-2; D not resolved. V was cut by 4 bases and J by 2 bases, with 15 bases left in between. The CDR3 consists of 15 residues. Per germline, CDR1 SGHDT and CDR2 YYEEEE. CDR3 in amino acids: CASSHGPTENYGYTF. The CDR3, as DNA: TGTGCCAGCAGCCACGGACCTACAGAGAACTATGGCTACACCTTC.

V gene TRBV6-1 combines with J gene TRBJ2-7; 7 bases are shared with TRBD1. Germline-derived CDR1 and CDR2 are MNHNS and SASEGT. The CDR3 is 13 residues long. Unmatched junction bases numbered 7, after V lost 8 bases and J lost 3 bases. This CDR3 reads CASGWTGLYEQYF. CDR3 coding DNA: TGTGCCAGCGGGTGGACAGGTCTCTACGAGCAGTACTTC.

The chain uses TRBV7-2 and TRBJ2-7; tentatively, D is TRBD1 (5 bases). CDR3 length equals 13 residues. The germline V and J ends were trimmed by 5 bases and 5 bases, with 13 bases remaining between them. Germline CDR1 is SGHTA and CDR2 is FQGNSA. CDR3 in amino acids: CASSTDISHEQYF. The DNA for the CDR3 is TGTGCCAGCAGCACGGACATCTCTCACGAGCAGTACTTC.

CDR3 sequence reads: CASSYGLAEETQYF. CDR3 sequence (DNA): TGTGCCAGCAGTTATGGACTAGCGGAAGAGACCCAGTACTTC. V gene TRBV6-5 combines with J gene TRBJ2-5; 10 bases fit TRBD2. V lost 3 bases, J lost 3 bases, and 1 base stayed unmatched. The germline V gene encodes CDR1 MNHEY and CDR2 SVGAGI. The CDR3 has 14 amino acids.

The chain couples TRBV7-2 to TRBJ2-1; 7 positions agree with TRBD2. With V trimmed by 2 bases and J by 5 bases, 9 bases remained unmatched. This CDR3 spans 16 amino acids. Germline CDR1 SGHTA, CDR2 FQGNSA. The CDR3, as DNA: TGTGCCAGCAGCTTATTTATCGGGAGGTCTGACAATGAGCAGTTCTTC. It encodes CASSLFIGRSDNEQFF.

The chain has TRBV7-8 and TRBJ1-1; D not resolved. CDR3 length: 14 residues. Germline-derived CDR1 and CDR2 are SGHVS and FQNEAQ. The ends were cut back, 0 bases at V and 10 bases at J, with 15 bases in the middle. The CDR3 DNA reads TGTGCCAGCAGCTTAGCAGGTGGGAGAGTACCAGCTTTCTTT. This sequence encodes CASSLAGGRVPAFF.

The chain recombines TRBV6-5 with TRBJ2-3, with unresolved D. The V gene lost 0 bases and the J gene lost 2 bases, with 9 bases spanning the gap. Germline loops: CDR1 MNHEY, CDR2 SVGAGI. The CDR3 is 15 amino acids. Here the CDR3 reads CASSYSNPATDTQYF. CDR3 in DNA: TGTGCCAGCAGTTACTCTAATCCGGCCACAGATACGCAGTATTTT.